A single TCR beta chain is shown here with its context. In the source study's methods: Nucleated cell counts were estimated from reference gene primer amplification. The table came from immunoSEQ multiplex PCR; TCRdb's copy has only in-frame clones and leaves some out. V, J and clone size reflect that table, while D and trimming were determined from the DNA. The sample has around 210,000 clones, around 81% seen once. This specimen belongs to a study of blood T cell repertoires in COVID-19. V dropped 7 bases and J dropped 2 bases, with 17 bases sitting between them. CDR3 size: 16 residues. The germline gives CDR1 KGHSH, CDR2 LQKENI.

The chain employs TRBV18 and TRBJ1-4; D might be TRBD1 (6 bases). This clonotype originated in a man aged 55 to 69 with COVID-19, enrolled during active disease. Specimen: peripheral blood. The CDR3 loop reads CASLARGPATNEKLFF. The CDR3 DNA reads TGTGCCAGCTTAGCCAGGGGACCTGCGACTAATGAAAAACTGTTTTTT. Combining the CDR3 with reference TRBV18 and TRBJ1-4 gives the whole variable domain NAGVMQNPRHLVRRRGQEARLRCSPMKGHSHVYWYRQLPEEGLKFMVYLQKENIIDESGMPKERFSAEFPKEGPSILRIQQVVRGDSAAYFCASLARGPATNEKLFFGSGTQLSVL.